A selection of T cell receptor beta chains follows, all from one sample in a study of blood T cells in healthy people across ages. MiXCR, applied by TCRdb to the 5' RACE reads, yields one record per CDR3 protein. The sample records 1.5 million to 1.8 million distinct CDR3 sequences, roughly two fifths being singletons. Sequenced: blood. The receptors were sampled from a woman between 18 and 29 years old in good health. The CDR3 runs from the conserved cysteine through the conserved F or W. The D gene is left open where the match is weak.

15	TRBV12-3/TRBV12-4	NA	TRBJ2-3	CASGPQGSRTDTQYF
15	TRBV6-6	TRBD2	TRBJ2-1	CASSYSGGANNEQFF
19	TRBV7-3	TRBD2	TRBJ2-2	CASSLQGLAGGRITGELFF
18	TRBV7-2	NA	TRBJ1-2	CASSLALVSGGGDYDYTF
21	TRBV20-1	TRBD2	TRBJ2-2	CSARDYSTGLAGGLITGELFF
14	TRBV7-2	NA	TRBJ1-1	CASSPSYMNTEAFF
16	TRBV29-1	TRBD2	TRBJ2-3	CSVDRPREGLTDTQYF
16	TRBV7-2	TRBD1	TRBJ2-3	CASSLSGQGAADTQYF
15	TRBV7-9	NA	TRBJ1-2	CASSLAGQGFYGYTF
16	TRBV20-1	NA	TRBJ1-4	CSARDYSGVVSEKLFF
15	TRBV12-3/TRBV12-4	TRBD1	TRBJ1-2	CASSPGQGKSYGYTF
17	TRBV27	TRBD2	TRBJ2-1	CASSLPRLAGGTNEQFF
15	TRBV4-3	NA	TRBJ1-2	CASSQANSQGYGYTF
16	TRBV28	TRBD1	TRBJ2-3	CASRTGTGEIGDTQYF
14	TRBV10-3	NA	TRBJ2-7	CAISTVRHPYGQYF
15	TRBV25-1	NA	TRBJ1-2	CASSELGGSNHGYTF
16	TRBV5-1	TRBD1	TRBJ2-3	CASSLYRDSHTDTQYF